This T cell receptor (beta chain) is from a study of T cell repertoires in cytomegalovirus infection. Across the study: Carrying CMV and the relevant HLA type showed in public TCR beta signatures.

Findings of the study overall: Clonotypes of TCR beta that were HLA-C-restricted and CMV-specific dominated the ex vivo response. Summed frequency of shared TCR beta families picked out CMV carriers who also had the relevant HLA.

TCRdb re-derived calls from the reads in MiXCR, one entry per CDR3 protein. The sample gives 60,000 to 75,000 distinct CDR3 sequences, approximately 24% of which show up once; roughly three quarters is in the top ten. Germline V CDR1 and CDR2: SGHVS, FQNEAQ. J was trimmed by 2 bases and V by 5 bases; bases with no gene match: 8. The CDR3 spans 15 residues. This clonotype appeared many times. Its antigen is unknown. This chain links TRBV7-8 with TRBJ1-1, with TRBD1 matching 7 bases. Sample: PBMCs, sequenced either directly or after in vitro stimulation (not recorded which). This TCR derives from a human donor in good health (CMV status not recorded). Some clones in this sample may be carry-over from other donors' samples. CDR3 DNA: TGTGCCAGCAGCCACCGGAGACAGGGAAACACTGAAGCTTTCTTT. Protein product: CASSHRRQGNTEAFF.